This T cell receptor beta chain was recovered during a study of cytomegalovirus exposure and HLA in healthy donors. Trimming took off 3 bases at V and 4 bases at J, with 7 bases between the two ends. Germline CDR1 reads SEHNR; CDR2 reads FQNEAQ (reference sequence). The CDR3 has 13 residues. The table came from immunoSEQ multiplex PCR; TCRdb's copy has only in-frame clones and leaves some out. This sample carries roughly 52,000 clones, approximately 92% of them seen once, and the ten largest clones take over 3%. The sequence derives from a man aged 18 to 30 in good health and CMV-seronegative. Sequencing used PBMCs. The chain has TRBV7-9 and TRBJ2-1; tentative D call: TRBD1 (5 bases). The CDR3 is CASSFPGYNEQFF. In nucleotides, the CDR3 is TGTGCCAGCAGCTTCCCAGGGTACAATGAGCAGTTCTTC.